This T cell receptor (beta chain) emerged from a study of T cell repertoires in cytomegalovirus infection. Looking at the study overall: Both a matching HLA type and CMV infection were indicated by public TCR beta signatures. Study-level results: CMV carriers with the relevant HLA were identified by cumulative public TCR beta family frequency. HLA-C-restricted CMV-specific TCR beta clonotypes prevailed in the ex vivo response.

TCRdb re-analysed the reads in MiXCR, keeping a single row per CDR3 protein. Of 400,000 to 550,000 distinct CDR3 sequences listed, over 9% were seen once; the top ten hold about 9.4%. Of note for this clonotype: The antigen is unknown.

CDR1 and CDR2 (germline): DFQATT, SNEGSKA (reference sequence). The CDR3 runs to 14 residues. J was trimmed by 1 base and V by 6 bases; bases with no gene match: 2. Source material: PBMCs. This TCR was recovered from a human donor in good health (CMV status not recorded). Some clones in this sample may be carry-over from other donors' samples. This chain links TRBV20-1 with TRBJ2-7, with TRBD2 matching over 14 bases. This CDR3 reads CSARLAGGSYEQYF. In nucleotides, the CDR3 is TGCAGTGCGAGACTAGCGGGAGGGTCCTACGAGCAGTACTTC.